Described below is a single TCR beta chain sequence and its context. Its antigen is currently unknown. This record comes from a study of cytomegalovirus exposure and HLA in healthy donors. Study-wide points: Upon later analysis, TCR association rates were observed to vary by HLA locus, being highest for DRB1 and lowest for HLA-C. Altogether, 164 TCR beta chains were recorded as cytomegalovirus-associated.

Amplification used 60 Vbeta primers and 13 Jbeta primers. Some clones are missing from TCRdb's copy, which holds only in-frame ones; the method was immunoSEQ multiplex PCR. The table counts about 190,000 clones; 6.5% lies in the top ten. This CDR3 spans 14 amino acids. V gave up 6 bases and J gave up 0 bases, with 9 bases separating them. The germline V gene has CDR1 SNHLY and CDR2 FYNNEI. The chain carries TRBV2 and TRBJ1-3; D unresolved. Material: PBMCs. The clonotype was recovered from a man aged 25 to 40 in good health and CMV-seronegative. The CDR3 is CASRLPRSGNTIYF. CDR3 sequence (DNA): TGTGCCAGCAGGCTTCCGCGCTCTGGAAACACCATATATTTT.